Following are 19 T cell receptor beta chains from one sample sequenced in a study of T-cell reconstitution after alpha-beta-depleted transplantation in children. Preparing the TCRbeta library involved the use of unique molecular identifiers. TCRdb redid the calling of the PCR reads with MiXCR, one entry per CDR3 protein. The data show over 200,000 distinct CDR3 sequences, 8% to 10% seen once. The sequencing used PBMCs from the stem cell graft donor, collected from the stem cell graft. All receptors derive from a human donor who donated a stem cell graft to a child with acute lymphoblastic leukemia.

The chain is built from TRBV5-4 and TRBJ2-3, with a tentative D call TRBD2 (7 bases). Germline loops: CDR1 SGHNT, CDR2 YYREEE (reference sequence). This CDR3 spans 17 amino acids. The V end lost 3 bases, the J end lost 0 bases, and 17 bases lay between the germline ends. CDR3 nucleotide sequence: TGTGCCAGCAGCTCCCGCTCGCGGGGGCCTAGCACAGATACGCAGTATTTT. It codes for CASSSRSRGPSTDTQYF.

This clonotype has at least ten counts. The J gene is TRBJ2-2, the V gene TRBV2; D not resolved. V was shortened by 3 bases and J by 3 bases, with 5 bases between the two germline ends. The CDR3 spans 13 residues. CDR1 and CDR2 from the germline V gene are SNHLY and FYNNEI. The CDR3 sequence: CASSDWDTGELFF. CDR3 coding DNA: TGTGCCAGCAGTGATTGGGACACCGGGGAGCTGTTTTTT.

The rearrangement links TRBV4-3 to TRBJ1-1, with D tentatively TRBD1 (5 bases). Germline loops: CDR1 LGHNA, CDR2 YSLEER. Trimming took 2 bases from V and 8 from J, leaving 21 bases between them. The length of the CDR3 is 16 residues. CDR3 bases: TGCGCCAGCAGCCAACAGACTAGCCTCCGGGACGGAGAAGCTTTCTTT. Residues: CASSQQTSLRDGEAFF.

Notes on this clonotype: Germline is not matched at one junction end, which may reflect a read error. The chain is built from TRBV7-2 and TRBJ1-3, with a tentative D call TRBD1 (5 bases). Germline V CDR1 and CDR2: SGHTA, FQGNSA. The CDR3 length is 16 residues. CDR3 loop: CARSLAFGTSGNTIYF. CDR3 DNA sequence: TGTGCCAGGAGCTTAGCTTTCGGGACTTCGGGAAACACCATATATTTT.

This clonotype occurred many times. This chain connects TRBV5-1 to TRBJ1-1; D ambiguous. Trimming took 0 bases from V and 5 from J, leaving 8 bases between them. The CDR3 is 13 amino acids. Germline V lookup: CDR1 SGHRS, CDR2 YFSETQ. The CDR3 loop is CASSLVKDTEAFF. The CDR3 nucleotides read TGCGCCAGCAGCTTGGTCAAGGATACTGAAGCTTTCTTT.

This clonotype occurred many times. The gene calls are TRBV29-1 and TRBJ2-5, with 10 bases fitting TRBD1. The CDR3 loop spans 15 amino acids. Unmatched junction bases numbered 7, after V lost 4 bases and J lost 2 bases. Germline CDR1 SQVTM, CDR2 ANQGSEA. DNA for the CDR3: TGCAGCGTTGGCCGACAGGGGGCGGATCAAGAGACCCAGTACTTC. Protein: CSVGRQGADQETQYF. The complete variable domain, with remaining parts taken from reference TRBV29-1 and TRBJ2-5, reads SAVISQKPSRDICQRGTSLTIQCQVDSQVTMMFWYRQQPGQSLTLIATANQGSEATYESGFVIDKFPISRPNLTFSTLTVSNMSPEDSSIYLCSVGRQGADQETQYFGPGTRLLVL.

The CDR3 region is CAISSDGENLPQHF. In nucleotides, the CDR3 is TGTGCCATCAGTTCGGACGGGGAAAATCTTCCCCAGCATTTT. V gene TRBV10-3 combines with J gene TRBJ1-5; no definite D call. V lost 5 bases to trimming and J lost 10 bases, with 18 bases between them. CDR1 is ENHRY, CDR2 SYGVKD, per germline. CDR3 length equals 14 residues.

Comments on this clonotype: A much larger clone sits a single nucleotide away, making a read error possible. V usage is TRBV7-7 and J usage is TRBJ1-4, with 10 bases aligning to TRBD1. Germline V lookup: CDR1 SSHAT, CDR2 FNYEAQ (reference sequence). V lost 6 bases and J lost 7; bases outside the gene matches: 5. This CDR3 is 14 amino acids long. CDR3: CASSAGQGFEKLFF. The CDR3 DNA reads TGTGCCAGCAGTGCGGGACAGGGGTTTGAAAAACTGTTTTTT.

This clonotype was recorded many times. This chain joins TRBV12-3 or TRBV12-4 and TRBJ2-1; D is ambiguous. The length of the CDR3 is 13 residues. V lost 3 bases, J lost 7 bases, and 10 bases lay in between. CDR3 region: CASSLSAANEQFF. The CDR3 DNA follows: TGTGCCAGCAGTTTGTCGGCTGCTAATGAGCAGTTCTTC.

This clonotype turned up a few times. The chain employs TRBV11-2 and TRBJ1-2; weak D call: TRBD1 (5 bases). CDR3 length equals 15 residues. V was trimmed by 1 base and J by 8 bases, leaving 17 bases between them. Germline CDR1 and CDR2: SGHAT and FQNNGV. This CDR3 reads CASSLVPGRWGGYTF. The CDR3 bases are TGTGCCAGCAGCTTAGTTCCGGGACGCTGGGGCGGCTACACCTTC.

CDR3 coding DNA: TGCGCCAGCAGCTCTATAGCGGGGGGGCCCGGCACAGATACGCAGTATTTT. It codes for CASSSIAGGPGTDTQYF. The chain carries TRBV5-1 and TRBJ2-3; 11 bases are shared with TRBD2. The J segment lost 1 base and the V segment lost 3 bases, leaving 7 bases of the junction unmatched. The CDR3 has 17 residues. The germline gives CDR1 SGHRS, CDR2 YFSETQ. The whole variable domain, remainder taken from reference TRBV5-1 and TRBJ2-3, is KAGVTQTPRYLIKTRGQQVTLSCSPISGHRSVSWYQQTPGQGLQFLFEYFSETQRNKGNFPGRFSGRQFSNSRSEMNVSTLELGDSALYLCASSSIAGGPGTDTQYFGPGTRLTVL.

This clonotype occurred a few times. The rearrangement links TRBV30 to TRBJ2-7, with D perhaps matching TRBD2 (6 bases). The V gene's germline CDR1 is GTSNPN and CDR2 SVGIG (reference sequence). CDR3 length: 13 amino acids. Trimming took 6 bases from V and 6 from J, leaving 18 bases between them. The CDR3 DNA reads as TGTGCCTGCCTCGGGACTCTCCTCCGCGAGCAGTACTTC. It translates to CACLGTLLREQYF. The full variable domain, with the rest looked up from reference TRBV30 and TRBJ2-7, is SQTIHQWPATLVQPVGSPLSLECTVEGTSNPNLYWYRQAAGRGLQLLFYSVGIGQISSEVPQNLSASRPQDRQFILSSKKLLLSDSGFYLCACLGTLLREQYFGPGTRLTVT.

In this sample, this clonotype turned up many times. The V and J genes are TRBV20-1 and TRBJ1-5, with a possible D match to TRBD1 (6 bases). From germline, CDR1 is DFQATT and CDR2 SNEGSKA (reference sequence). Deletions cut 7 bases from V and 6 bases from J, with 16 bases between. There are 13 residues in the CDR3. Written as DNA, the CDR3 is TGCAGTGTTTCGTTGGGGGCGGGTCAGCCCCAGCATTTT. Its translation: CSVSLGAGQPQHF.

In its sample, this clonotype was seen a few times. Since a much larger clone is just one base distant, this may be a read error. The missing conserved phenylalanine or tryptophan at the end of this CDR3 makes a read error likely. CDR3 residues: CASSLSDRRGYTS. DNA of the CDR3: TGTGCCAGCAGTTTATCGGACCGGAGGGGCTACACCTCC. V usage is TRBV28 and J usage is TRBJ1-2; no clear D. CDR1 MDHEN and CDR2 SYDVKM come from the germline V gene. The CDR3 has 13 amino acids. V was cut by 1 base and J by 8 bases, with 11 bases left in between.

The sample holds many counts of this clonotype. V is TRBV12-3 or TRBV12-4 and J is TRBJ2-3, with unresolved D. V lost 8 bases and J 2 bases, leaving 11 bases between the germline ends. The CDR3 length is 13 residues. In DNA, the CDR3 is TGTGCCAGCTTGGGCGGCTACACAGATACGCAGTATTTT. Its protein product is CASLGGYTDTQYF.

The rearrangement joins TRBV4-3 to TRBJ1-1, with D perhaps TRBD1 (5 bases). CDR1 is LGHNA, CDR2 YSLEER, per germline. V lost 0 bases and J lost 4, with 9 bases in between. The CDR3 consists of 14 residues. In nucleotides, the CDR3 is TGCGCCAGCAGCCAAGATTGGAGGGGCACTGAAGCTTTCTTT. As protein: CASSQDWRGTEAFF.

This clonotype was counted many times. The genes are TRBV9 and TRBJ1-1; the D is unclear. The CDR3 spans 14 residues. The V end lost 0 bases, the J end lost 1 base, and 7 bases lay between the germline ends. Germline-derived CDR1 and CDR2 are SGDLS and YYNGEE. The DNA for the CDR3 is TGTGCCAGCAGCGTAGTTAGCCGGAACACTGAAGCTTTCTTT. Protein product: CASSVVSRNTEAFF.

V and J are TRBV4-3 and TRBJ2-1; D unclear. V gave up 2 bases and J gave up 0 bases, with 8 bases separating them. The CDR3 is 15 residues long. Germline CDR1 LGHNA, CDR2 YSLEER. The CDR3 region is CASSQLPPSYNEQFF. The CDR3 DNA reads as TGCGCCAGCAGCCAATTACCGCCCTCCTACAATGAGCAGTTCTTC.

In its sample, this clonotype was seen a few times. CDR3 residues: CSARATTSNNYGYTF. Here the CDR3 DNA reads TGCAGTGCTAGAGCGACCACATCAAACAACTATGGCTACACCTTC. The chain combines TRBV20-1 with TRBJ1-2; D uncertain. This CDR3 is 15 amino acids long. Per the germline V gene, CDR1 is DFQATT and CDR2 is SNEGSKA (reference sequence). V was shortened by 1 base and J by 2 bases, with 14 bases between the two germline ends.